Shown below are 10 T cell receptor beta chains from a single sample sequenced in a study of blood T cell repertoires in COVID-19. Produced via immunoSEQ multiplex PCR; TCRdb's table is partial and in-frame only. The data contain just over 350,000 clones, 86% of them singletons. Sequencing was done on a sample of peripheral blood. These receptor sequences come from an older woman with COVID-19, enrolled during active disease.

The rearrangement uses TRBV24-1 and TRBJ1-2; 8 nucleotides align to TRBD1. J gave up 8 bases and V 1 base, and 2 bases lay outside the gene matches. CDR1 KGHDR and CDR2 SFDVKD come from the germline V gene. This CDR3 comprises 13 residues. The CDR3 coding sequence is TGTGCCACCAGTGATTTTACAGGGGGAGGCTACACCTTC. This codes for CATSDFTGGGYTF.

The rearrangement uses TRBV5-6 and TRBJ2-5; D perhaps matches TRBD2 (6 bases). V was clipped by 0 bases and J by 4 bases, with 13 bases between them. Germline loops: CDR1 SGHDT, CDR2 YYEEEE. The CDR3 consists of 15 residues. CDR3: CASSLARGGTETQYF. The CDR3 DNA follows: TGTGCCAGCAGCTTGGCCCGGGGCGGGACAGAGACCCAGTACTTC.

The chain has TRBV29-1 and TRBJ2-5; TRBD1 matches at 7 bases. The CDR3 spans 14 residues. Trimming cost V 5 bases and J 2 bases; bases outside gene matches: 8. The germline gives CDR1 SQVTM, CDR2 ANQGSEA. The CDR3 DNA is TGCAGCGTTACCGGGACAGTACTTCAAGAGACCCAGTACTTC. It translates to CSVTGTVLQETQYF.

This chain links TRBV21-1 with TRBJ1-2; the D call in the table, TRBD1, was not verified against the DNA. TRBV21-1 is given as a pseudogene. The CDR3 spans 15 residues. CDR3 sequence: CASSKGDSHNYGYTF. For the CDR3, the DNA is TGTGCCAGCAGCAAAGGGGACAGTCATAACTATGGCTACACCTTC.

This clone was observed a single time. The rearrangement joins TRBV28 to TRBJ1-4, with D possibly matching TRBD1 (6 bases). The CDR3 loop spans 13 amino acids. Per germline, CDR1 MDHEN and CDR2 SYDVKM. Trimming took 6 bases from V and 6 from J, leaving 11 bases between them. CDR3 coding DNA: TGTGCCAGCAGGACAGGCATCGATGAAAAACTGTTTTTT. Its protein is CASRTGIDEKLFF.

The chain joins TRBV19 to TRBJ2-6; D unresolved. The V end was cut by 4 bases, the J end by 0 bases, with 10 bases between. The CDR3 length is 16 residues. CDR1 is LNHDA and CDR2 is SQIVND in the germline V gene (reference sequence). The CDR3 nucleotides are TGTGCCAGTAGTACCCCACGGTCCTCTGGGGCCAACGTCCTGACTTTC. Protein sequence: CASSTPRSSGANVLTF. Full variable domain (rest looked up from reference TRBV19 and TRBJ2-6): DGGITQSPKYLFRKEGQNVTLSCEQNLNHDAMYWYRQDPGQGLRLIYYSQIVNDFQKGDIAEGYSVSREKKESFPLTVTSAQKNPTAFYLCASSTPRSSGANVLTFGAGSRLTVL.

The CDR3 sequence is CASRTGGTEAFF. Written as DNA, the CDR3 is TGTGCCAGCAGGACAGGGGGCACTGAAGCTTTCTTT. This chain links TRBV12-3 or TRBV12-4 with TRBJ1-1; TRBD1 aligns across 9 bases. The CDR3 consists of 12 residues. V was pared by 6 bases and J by 4 bases, with 0 bases of the junction left unmatched.

The chain uses TRBV19 and TRBJ1-2; TRBD1 might be the D (5 bases). This CDR3 comprises 13 residues. Germline loops: CDR1 LNHDA, CDR2 SQIVND (reference sequence). The V and J ends lost 6 bases and 8 bases respectively, with 16 bases between them. The CDR3 loop reads CASRGATIFGYTF. The CDR3 nucleotides read TGTGCCAGTAGAGGGGCTACTATCTTCGGCTACACCTTC. The complete variable domain, with remaining parts taken from reference TRBV19 and TRBJ1-2, reads DGGITQSPKYLFRKEGQNVTLSCEQNLNHDAMYWYRQDPGQGLRLIYYSQIVNDFQKGDIAEGYSVSREKKESFPLTVTSAQKNPTAFYLCASRGATIFGYTFGSGTRLTVV.

In its sample, this clone was seen once. V usage is TRBV6-2 or TRBV6-3 and J usage is TRBJ2-5, with 15 nucleotides matching TRBD2. Germline lookup yields CDR1 MNHEY and CDR2 SVGEGT. After removal of 2 bases from V and 5 bases from J, the junction contained 6 bases not matched to a gene. The CDR3 is made up of 17 amino acids. CDR3 nucleotides: TGTGCCAGCAGTTACATAGGACTAGCGGGGGGGATGGAGACCCAGTACTTC. Translation: CASSYIGLAGGMETQYF.

This clone was seen once. This chain links TRBV27 with TRBJ1-1; TRBD1 aligns across 7 bases. The CDR3 sequence is 13 residues long. Germline V gives CDR1 MNHEY, CDR2 SMNVEV (reference sequence). With V trimmed by 6 bases and J by 3 bases, 4 bases remained unmatched. The CDR3 spells CASRPDRDTEAFF. CDR3 DNA sequence: TGTGCCAGCAGACCCGACAGGGACACTGAAGCTTTCTTT.